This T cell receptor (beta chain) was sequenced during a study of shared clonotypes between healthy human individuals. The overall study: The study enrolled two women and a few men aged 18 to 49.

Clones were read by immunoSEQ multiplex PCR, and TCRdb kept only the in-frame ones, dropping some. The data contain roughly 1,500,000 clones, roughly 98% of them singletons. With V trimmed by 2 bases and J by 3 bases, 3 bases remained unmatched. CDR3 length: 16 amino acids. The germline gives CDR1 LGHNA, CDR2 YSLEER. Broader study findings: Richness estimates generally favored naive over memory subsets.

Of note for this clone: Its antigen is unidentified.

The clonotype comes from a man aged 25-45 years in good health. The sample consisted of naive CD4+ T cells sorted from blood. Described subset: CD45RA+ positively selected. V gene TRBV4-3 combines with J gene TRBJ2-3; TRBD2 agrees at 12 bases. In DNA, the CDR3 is TGCGCCAGCAGCCAACGAACTAGCGGGAGGACAGATACGCAGTATTTT. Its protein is CASSQRTSGRTDTQYF.